Below, one T cell receptor beta chain is given with its context. Additional DNA sequences in this sample encode the identical CDR3. The data were obtained in a study of control samples from healthy donors and cancer patients. Assay: immunoSEQ multiplex PCR; the TCRdb copy retains only in-frame clones and omits some. Among roughly 190,000 clones listed, about 89% were seen once. In germline, CDR1 is SGDLS, CDR2 YYNGEE. The CDR3 has 15 amino acids. V gave up 4 bases and J gave up 0 bases; unmatched junction bases: 5. The sequenced material came from blood. The chain carries TRBV9 and TRBJ1-1; 8 nucleotides agree with TRBD1. The origin of this receptor is a man aged 30 to 45 in good health. The DNA for the CDR3 is TGTGCCAGCAGCCTCCGGGACAGGATGAACACTGAAGCTTTCTTT. Amino acid sequence: CASSLRDRMNTEAFF.